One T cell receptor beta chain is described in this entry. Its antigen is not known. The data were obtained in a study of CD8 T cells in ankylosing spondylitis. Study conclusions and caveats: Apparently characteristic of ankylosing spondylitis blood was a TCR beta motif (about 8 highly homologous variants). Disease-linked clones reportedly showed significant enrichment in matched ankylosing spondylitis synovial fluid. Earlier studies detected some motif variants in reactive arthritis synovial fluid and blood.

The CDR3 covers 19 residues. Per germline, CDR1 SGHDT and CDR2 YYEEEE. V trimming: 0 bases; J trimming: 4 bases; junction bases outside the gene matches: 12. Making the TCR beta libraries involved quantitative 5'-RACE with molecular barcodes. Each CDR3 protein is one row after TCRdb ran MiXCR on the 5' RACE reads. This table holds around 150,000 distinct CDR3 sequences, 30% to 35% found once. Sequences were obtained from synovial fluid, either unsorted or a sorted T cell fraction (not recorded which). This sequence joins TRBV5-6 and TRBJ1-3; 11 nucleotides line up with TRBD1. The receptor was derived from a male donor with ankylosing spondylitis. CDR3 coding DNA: TGTGCCAGCAGCTTGGCCGGGACAGGGGGAAGAAGGTCCGGAAACACCATATATTTT. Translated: CASSLAGTGGRRSGNTIYF. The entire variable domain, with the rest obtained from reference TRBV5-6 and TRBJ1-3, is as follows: DAGVTQSPTHLIKTRGQQVTLRCSPKSGHDTVSWYQQALGQGPQFIFQYYEEEERQRGNFPDRFSGHQFPNYSSELNVNALLLGDSALYLCASSLAGTGGRRSGNTIYFGEGSWLTVV.